This T cell receptor beta chain was sequenced for a study of response to subunit inactivated influenza vaccine. General observations from the study: Each seasonal influenza vaccination recruits few new T cells, the authors suggested.

CDR3 length: 19 amino acids. Trimming cost V 2 bases and J 3 bases; bases outside gene matches: 12. This clonotype has only a few counts. Its antigen remains unidentified. TCRdb passed the RT-PCR reads through MiXCR, listing each CDR3 protein once. In the table there are 450,000 to 600,000 distinct CDR3 sequences, 15% to 20% of which are singletons. Sequencing used CD4+ T cells sorted from PBMCs, obtained around 25 months after vaccination. This rearrangement joins TRBV12-3 or TRBV12-4 to TRBJ2-5, with 13 positions matching TRBD2. The clonotype was recovered from a man aged 45 to 70 who received an inactivated influenza vaccine. The CDR3 protein is CASSLKATSGRAAEETQYF. The CDR3 DNA follows: TGTGCCAGCAGTTTAAAGGCAACTAGCGGGAGGGCCGCCGAAGAGACCCAGTACTTC.